This T cell receptor (beta chain) was retrieved from a study of T-cell memory formation after mild COVID-19. At the level of the study: In these data, TCR clusters were largely donor specific. Broader study findings: Mainly CM and EM harbored the contracting CD4+ clones; mainly EMRA harbored the CD8+ ones. Within pre-infection memory, some responding clones were found, suggesting cross-reactive memory joined.

Between the trimmed V and J ends, which lost 6 bases and 6 bases, there was a span of 18 bases. CDR3 size: 14 residues. Germline V gene data show CDR1 as GTSNPN and CDR2 as SVGIG (reference sequence). Constant-segment primers were used for 5'RACE, and the resulting TCR alpha and TCR beta cDNA libraries carried sample barcodes and UMIs. One entry per CDR3 protein, called by TCRdb with MiXCR from the 5' RACE reads. The data contain a few hundred thousand distinct CDR3 sequences, approximately 29% of them seen just once; the ten biggest clones take up approximately 13%. To note about this clonotype: Antigen unknown.

The specimen sequenced was PBMCs or a T cell subset sorted from them (not recorded which). The receptor was isolated from an adult woman who had mild COVID-19 (a few samples of this study predate the infection). Cell type and time point are not known. J is TRBJ2-1 and V is TRBV30, with unresolved D. The CDR3 region has the DNA TGTGCCTGTTACAGACGGGCTTCCCTCAATGAGCAGTTCTTC. Encoded protein: CACYRRASLNEQFF.